This T cell receptor (beta chain) originates from a study of shared clonotypes between healthy human individuals. The naive CD8 subset, CD45RO-negative cells positively selected for CCR7, excluded terminally differentiated effector memory CD45RA+ cells. All participating donors were Caucasian adults from Nashville, Tennessee. Germline-derived CDR1 and CDR2 are SGHAT and FQNNGV. V was pared by 4 bases and J by 1 base, with 2 bases of the junction left unmatched. The CDR3 spans 14 residues. Produced via immunoSEQ multiplex PCR; TCRdb's table is partial and in-frame only. Here the sample spans about 2 million clones, around 96% being singletons.

The sequence came from a man aged 18 to 30 in good health. The rearrangement links TRBV11-2 to TRBJ1-2; the match to TRBD1 covers 8 bases. Sequenced material: naive CD8+ T cells sorted from blood. The CDR3 region is CASSSDRVNYGYTF. CDR3 in DNA: TGTGCCAGCAGCTCGGACAGGGTTAACTATGGCTACACCTTC.